Listed here are 29 T cell receptor beta chains from one sample, sequenced in a study of CD8 T cells in ankylosing spondylitis. General study points: It appeared that ankylosing spondylitis blood was characterized by a TCR beta motif of under ten highly homologous variants.

These receptors are not linked to any known antigen. TCRdb recomputed calls from the 5' RACE reads with MiXCR, one row per CDR3 protein. This sample has more than 650,000 distinct CDR3 sequences, with 12% found just once. The specimen sequenced was blood, either unsorted or a sorted T cell fraction (not recorded which). The receptors here all came from a male donor with ankylosing spondylitis.

This clonotype was counted at least ten times. V is TRBV4-3 and J is TRBJ2-3; weak D call: TRBD2 (6 bases). The germline gives CDR1 LGHNA, CDR2 YSLEER. Trimming shortened V by 3 bases and J by 6 bases, and 19 bases separated the two germline ends. The CDR3 extends over 16 amino acids. Here the CDR3 DNA reads TGCGCCAGCAGCCATTCCGGGACTCACCTCGGCGATACGCAGTATTTT. Protein: CASSHSGTHLGDTQYF.

J is TRBJ1-1 and V is TRBV6-1, with TRBD1 as a possible D gene (5 bases). With 7 bases removed from V and 1 base from J, the gap between germline ends came to 16 bases. The CDR3 covers 15 residues. CDR1 MNHNS and CDR2 SASEGT come from the germline V gene. The CDR3 DNA reads TGTGCCAGCACTATGACCGGGGGGAAGAACACTGAAGCTTTCTTT. Translation: CASTMTGGKNTEAFF.

Ten or more counts support this clonotype. The chain carries TRBV4-3 and TRBJ2-7, with TRBD1 matching 8 bases. V lost 0 bases to trimming and J lost 3 bases; unmatched junction nucleotides: 1. This CDR3 has 14 residues. Per the germline V gene, CDR1 is LGHNA and CDR2 is YSLEER. The CDR3 loop reads CASSQETGVYEQYF. The DNA for the CDR3 is TGCGCCAGCAGCCAAGAGACAGGGGTCTACGAGCAGTACTTC.

This clonotype was picked up many times. The rearrangement joins TRBV7-2 to TRBJ2-1; 8 bases map to TRBD1. This CDR3 region has 14 residues. The junction had 3 bases not matched to a gene; V was cut back by 3 bases and J by 5 bases. Germline values: CDR1 SGHTA, CDR2 FQGNSA. The CDR3 region is CASSFRTGNNEQFF. CDR3 coding DNA: TGTGCCAGCAGCTTCCGGACAGGGAACAATGAGCAGTTCTTC.

This clonotype has a single count. The chain uses TRBV25-1 and TRBJ2-7, with 9 bases lining up with TRBD1. From germline, CDR1 is MGHDK and CDR2 SYGVNS. There are 15 residues in the CDR3. J gave up 1 base and V 6 bases, and 7 bases lay outside the gene matches. DNA for the CDR3: TGTGCCAGCAGGGGGAAGGGGACAGGGTCCTACGAGCAGTACTTC. Its protein is CASRGKGTGSYEQYF.

This clonotype has ten or more counts. V and J are TRBV5-1 and TRBJ1-2, with TRBD1 matching over 7 bases. CDR1 is SGHRS, CDR2 YFSETQ, per germline. Trimming at V came to 2 bases and at J to 5 bases, leaving 3 bases not matched to a gene. The CDR3 loop spans 13 amino acids. CDR3 in amino acids: CASSFQGEYGYTF. In DNA form, the CDR3 reads TGCGCCAGCAGCTTCCAGGGGGAATATGGCTACACCTTC.

The chain is built from TRBV7-6 and TRBJ1-1; no clear D gene. CDR3 size: 13 residues. Germline values: CDR1 SGHVS, CDR2 FNYEAQ. V was cut by 2 bases and J by 8 bases, with 12 bases left in between. The CDR3 protein is CASSLRWAGEAFF. The DNA for the CDR3 is TGTGCCAGCAGCTTAAGATGGGCAGGAGAAGCTTTCTTT.

This clonotype was found a few times. The rearrangement joins TRBV30 to TRBJ1-2, with TRBD1 matching 7 bases. Per germline, CDR1 GTSNPN and CDR2 SVGIG (reference sequence). V dropped 1 base and J dropped 4; count of bases not matched to a gene: 3. This CDR3 has 13 residues. The CDR3 bases are TGTGCCTGGAGTGCCGACAGGGTCTATGGCTACACCTTC. Protein sequence: CAWSADRVYGYTF.

This clonotype was seen more than once but under ten times. The chain has TRBV7-9 and TRBJ1-2; D is unclear. Per germline, CDR1 SEHNR and CDR2 FQNEAQ (reference sequence). CDR3 length: 13 residues. The V end was cut by 4 bases, the J end by 3 bases, with 9 bases between. In DNA form, the CDR3 reads TGTGCCAGCAGCTACCTGGCGGACTATGGCTACACCTTC. Protein product: CASSYLADYGYTF.

This clonotype was counted between two and nine times. The chain employs TRBV15 and TRBJ2-3; D not resolved. Germline V gene lookup returns CDR1 LNHNV and CDR2 YYDKDF (reference sequence). The CDR3 runs to 15 residues. The V gene lost 5 bases and the J gene lost 5 bases, with 17 bases spanning the gap. The CDR3 protein is CATSVGSGTIDTQYF. DNA of the CDR3: TGTGCCACCAGCGTCGGCAGTGGAACGATAGATACGCAGTATTTT.

The gene calls are TRBV10-3 and TRBJ1-4, with D unclear. Trimming cost V 2 bases and J 0 bases, with 10 bases left between them. CDR1 ENHRY and CDR2 SYGVKD come from the germline V gene. The CDR3 totals 16 residues. CDR3 region: CAISELLLATNEKLFF. The DNA for the CDR3 is TGTGCCATCAGTGAGCTACTCCTTGCAACTAATGAAAAACTGTTTTTT.

This clonotype has ten or more counts. The V call is TRBV29-1, the J call TRBJ1-2; a possible D gene is TRBD1 (5 bases). V dropped 3 bases and J dropped 0 bases, with 17 bases sitting between them. Germline V gives CDR1 SQVTM, CDR2 ANQGSEA. The CDR3 sequence is 16 residues long. The CDR3: CSVERGALGTNYGYTF. CDR3 sequence (DNA): TGCAGCGTTGAGAGAGGGGCCCTTGGGACTAACTATGGCTACACCTTC.

This clonotype was detected a few times. This chain uses TRBV29-1 with TRBJ2-5; 9 nucleotides agree with TRBD1. This CDR3 has 15 residues. CDR1 and CDR2 from the germline V gene are SQVTM and ANQGSEA. Losses at the gene ends were 2 bases for V and 5 bases for J; bases not matched to a gene: 9. In nucleotides, the CDR3 is TGCAGCGTTGAACTCCACAGGGGGCAGGGGGAGACCCAGTACTTC. It translates to CSVELHRGQGETQYF.

V usage is TRBV5-1 and J usage is TRBJ1-1; D gene ambiguous. Looked up from germline, CDR1 is SGHRS and CDR2 is YFSETQ. The germline V and J ends were trimmed by 4 bases and 3 bases, with 13 bases remaining between them. The CDR3 runs 14 residues. CDR3 amino acids: CASSPYTGHTEAFF. The CDR3, as DNA: TGCGCCAGCAGCCCTTATACCGGGCACACTGAAGCTTTCTTT.

This clonotype was picked up a small number of times. The chain employs TRBV5-1 and TRBJ2-3; perhaps TRBD2 as D (6 bases). CDR1 and CDR2 (germline): SGHRS, YFSETQ. The CDR3 is 15 residues long. V was clipped by 0 bases and J by 2 bases, with 10 bases between them. The CDR3 here is CASSLGLGATDTQYF. In DNA, the CDR3 is TGCGCCAGCAGCTTGGGACTAGGAGCCACAGATACGCAGTATTTT.

This clonotype was seen at least ten times. This chain connects TRBV4-2 to TRBJ2-1, with 8 bases aligning to TRBD2. The V segment lost 1 base and the J segment 2 bases; nucleotides outside the gene matches: 7. Germline CDR1 and CDR2: LGHNA and YNFKEQ. This CDR3 comprises 17 residues. DNA for the CDR3: TGTGCCAGCAGCCAAGGGAGCACTAGCGGAGCCTACAATGAGCAGTTCTTC. Its translation: CASSQGSTSGAYNEQFF.

This clonotype was seen repeatedly, ten times or more. The CDR3 region has the DNA TGCAGTGCTAGAGTGGGTGGGAACACTGAAGCTTTCTTT. Encoded protein: CSARVGGNTEAFF. The chain is built from TRBV20-1 and TRBJ1-1; D unclear. This CDR3 is 13 amino acids long. The V and J ends lost 1 base and 1 base respectively, with 7 bases between them. Per the germline V gene, CDR1 is DFQATT and CDR2 is SNEGSKA (reference sequence).

This clonotype was counted at least ten times. The J gene is TRBJ1-1, the V gene TRBV7-4; 8 positions match TRBD1. Trimming removed 0 bases from V and 5 bases from J; junction bases left unmatched: 8. This CDR3 has 16 amino acids. The germline V gene encodes CDR1 SGHVT and CDR2 SQSDAQ. This chain's CDR3 is CASSLALAGGLTEAFF. The DNA of the CDR3 is TGTGCCAGCAGCTTAGCGCTCGCAGGGGGCCTTACTGAAGCTTTCTTT.

This clonotype was observed a handful of times. At one end the junction does not follow the germline gene, possibly because of a read error. The chain uses TRBV20-1 and TRBJ2-7; 7 bases fit TRBD2. The CDR3 is 12 residues long. CDR1 is DFQATT, CDR2 SNEGSKA, per germline (reference sequence). The CDR3 sequence is CSTSASSYEQYF. For the CDR3, the DNA is TGCAGTACTAGCGCATCCTCCTACGAGCAGTACTTC.

Only a few counts were recorded for this clonotype. The chain employs TRBV15 and TRBJ2-7; TRBD2 aligns across 13 bases. V was clipped by 3 bases and J by 3 bases; unmatched bases: 11. The CDR3 is 18 residues long. Germline CDR1 and CDR2: LNHNV and YYDKDF (reference sequence). The CDR3 sequence is CATSSSTRLAGGLYEQYF. CDR3 nucleotide sequence: TGTGCCACCAGCAGTTCTACGCGACTAGCGGGGGGCCTCTACGAGCAGTACTTC.

The genes are TRBV18 and TRBJ1-4; maybe TRBD1 (5 bases). Germline V gene lookup returns CDR1 KGHSH and CDR2 LQKENI. The V end lost 2 bases, the J end lost 8 bases, and 9 bases lay between the germline ends. This CDR3 comprises 13 residues. The CDR3 DNA sequence: TGTGCCAGCTCACCAGGGACGACGGAAAAACTGTTTTTT. This translates into CASSPGTTEKLFF.

In this sample, this clonotype turned up a few times. For the CDR3, the DNA is TGCAGTGCTAGCACAGGGAGGTCGGCCTCCTACGAGCAGTACTTC. Translating gives CSASTGRSASYEQYF. The chain is built from TRBV20-1 and TRBJ2-7; D is possibly TRBD1 or TRBD2 (6 bases each). CDR1 DFQATT and CDR2 SNEGSKA come from the germline V gene (reference sequence). CDR3 length equals 15 residues. The V and J ends lost 3 bases and 0 bases respectively, with 15 bases between them.

The V call is TRBV15, the J call TRBJ1-4; a possible D gene is TRBD1 (5 bases). V dropped 6 bases and J dropped 1 base, with 9 bases sitting between them. Germline CDR1 LNHNV, CDR2 YYDKDF (reference sequence). The CDR3 length is 14 residues. CDR3 nucleotide sequence: TGTGCCACCAGTTCGACAGTAACTAATGAAAAACTGTTTTTT. This translates into CATSSTVTNEKLFF.

The chain joins TRBV6-2 or TRBV6-3 to TRBJ2-1; D uncertain. Looked up from germline, CDR1 is MNHEY and CDR2 is SVGEGT. V dropped 5 bases and J dropped 10 bases, with 15 bases sitting between them. This CDR3 spans 13 amino acids. This CDR3 is CASSPSFLREQFF. The DNA for the CDR3 is TGTGCCAGCAGTCCTTCTTTCCTGAGGGAGCAGTTCTTC.

The sample holds a few counts of this clonotype. J is TRBJ2-2 and V is TRBV5-1; 11 bases are shared with TRBD2. CDR3 length: 18 amino acids. The junction had 9 bases not matched to a gene; V was cut back by 2 bases and J by 3 bases. CDR1 is SGHRS, CDR2 YFSETQ, per germline. CDR3 sequence (DNA): TGCGCCAGCAGCTTAACTAGCGGGAGCGTAGACCACACCGGGGAGCTGTTTTTT. Protein product: CASSLTSGSVDHTGELFF.

The chain has TRBV10-3 and TRBJ1-1; tentatively, D is TRBD1 (6 bases). Trimming pared 8 bases from V and 6 bases from J, leaving 13 bases between. The CDR3 is 12 amino acids. Germline CDR1 ENHRY, CDR2 SYGVKD. CDR3 nucleotide sequence: TGTGCCATCTGGGCCGGGACATCTGAAGCTTTCTTT. Its protein is CAIWAGTSEAFF.

The V gene is TRBV11-2, the J gene TRBJ1-4, with unresolved D. Germline V gene data show CDR1 as SGHAT and CDR2 as FQNNGV. The V gene lost 3 bases and the J gene lost 0 bases, with 14 bases spanning the gap. The CDR3 is 17 residues long. CDR3 protein: CASSLEAGAATNEKLFF. The CDR3 DNA follows: TGTGCCAGCAGCTTGGAGGCAGGAGCCGCAACTAATGAAAAACTGTTTTTT.

This clonotype has only a few counts. This chain uses TRBV5-1 with TRBJ2-2; possible D gene TRBD2, 5 bases. Germline V gene data show CDR1 as SGHRS and CDR2 as YFSETQ. CDR3 length: 14 residues. V was shortened by 6 bases and J by 4 bases, with 13 bases between the two germline ends. The CDR3 DNA sequence: TGCGCCAGCACCCCGCAGGAGGCCACCGGGGAGCTGTTTTTT. Encoded protein: CASTPQEATGELFF.

Only a few counts were recorded for this clonotype. The chain combines TRBV6-5 with TRBJ1-4; D remains unclear. There are 16 residues in the CDR3. The V end lost 4 bases, the J end lost 0 bases, and 12 bases lay between the germline ends. The germline gives CDR1 MNHEY, CDR2 SVGAGI. CDR3 in DNA: TGTGCCAGCAGTTCGTACGGACGGGCAACTAATGAAAAACTGTTTTTT. Translation: CASSSYGRATNEKLFF.